A single sample gave rise to the 27 T cell receptor beta chains below, sequenced in a study of shared clonotypes between healthy human individuals. The table came from immunoSEQ multiplex PCR; TCRdb's copy has only in-frame clones and leaves some out. The data hold 2 million to 2.5 million clones, with just under 95% observed a single time. The sequencing input was naive CD4+ T cells from PBMCs. Noted subset: CD45RA+ positively selected. These receptors were collected from a man aged 18 to 30 in good health. Some clones in this sample may be carry-over from other donors' samples.

Concerning this clone itself: Other nucleotide sequences from this sample produce the same CDR3. The rearrangement uses TRBV19 and TRBJ1-5; unclear D gene. The CDR3 runs to 12 residues. Trimming stripped 4 bases from V and 5 bases from J, with 6 bases between. Per germline, CDR1 LNHDA and CDR2 SQIVND (reference sequence). Here the CDR3 DNA reads TGTGCCAGTAGTACCCGCGATCAGCCCCAGCATTTT. Amino acid sequence: CASSTRDQPQHF.

The rearrangement uses TRBV18 and TRBJ2-5; a weak D match, TRBD2 (5 bases). Per the germline V gene, CDR1 is KGHSH and CDR2 is LQKENI. This CDR3 is built from 13 residues. Trimming cost V 6 bases and J 3 bases, with 11 bases left between them. Here the CDR3 DNA reads TGTGCCAGCTCTACCGGGGTAAAAGAGACCCAGTACTTC. Amino acids: CASSTGVKETQYF.

The table lists this clone with a count of one. The chain employs TRBV6-5 and TRBJ1-1; the D is unclear. Germline V gene lookup returns CDR1 MNHEY and CDR2 SVGAGI. This CDR3 contains 16 residues. Trimming left V 4 bases short and J 2 bases short, with 17 bases between. The CDR3 loop is CASSSAAAGVNTEAFF. Here the CDR3 DNA reads TGTGCCAGCAGTTCCGCCGCCGCGGGTGTCAACACTGAAGCTTTCTTT.

To note about this clone: Distinct nucleotide sequences in the sample also encode this CDR3. This chain links TRBV5-1 with TRBJ1-4; D is ambiguous. Trimming left V 4 bases short and J 0 bases short, with 10 bases between. The CDR3 length is 15 residues. Germline V gene sequence: CDR1 SGHRS, CDR2 YFSETQ. The CDR3 DNA reads as TGCGCCAGCAGCCCGACCGCTACAACTAATGAAAAACTGTTTTTT. Its protein product is CASSPTATTNEKLFF.

The chain links TRBV4-3 to TRBJ2-7; 12 bases match TRBD1. This CDR3 is built from 14 residues. V was clipped by 3 bases and J by 7 bases; unmatched bases: 4. Germline CDR1 LGHNA, CDR2 YSLEER. Here the CDR3 DNA reads TGCGCCAGCAGCCAGGGACAGGGGGCGAAGGAGCAGTACTTC. It is translated as CASSQGQGAKEQYF.

CDR3 residues: CASSHRVGQPQHF. In nucleotides, the CDR3 is TGCGCCAGCAGCCATCGCGTGGGTCAGCCCCAGCATTTT. The rearrangement joins TRBV4-3 to TRBJ1-5; D is undetermined. This CDR3 is 13 amino acids long. Per germline, CDR1 LGHNA and CDR2 YSLEER. The V end was cut by 3 bases, the J end by 6 bases, with 9 bases between.

Concerning this clone: Other DNA variants within this sample encode the same CDR3. The chain uses TRBV28 and TRBJ1-3; D gene unclear. CDR3 length equals 10 residues. V was pared by 5 bases and J by 5 bases, with 1 base between. Per germline, CDR1 MDHEN and CDR2 SYDVKM. Here the CDR3 DNA reads TGTGCCAGCAGTAGAAACACCATATATTTT. The encoded protein is CASSRNTIYF.

The chain has TRBV7-9 and TRBJ1-1; 9 nucleotides align to TRBD1. V trimming: 8 bases; J trimming: 2 bases; junction bases outside the gene matches: 3. This CDR3 is 13 amino acids long. Germline assignment: CDR1 SEHNR and CDR2 FQNEAQ (reference sequence). The CDR3 loop reads CASGDRVNTEAFF. The CDR3 coding sequence is TGTGCCAGCGGGGACAGGGTTAACACTGAAGCTTTCTTT.

The rearrangement uses TRBV12-2 and TRBJ2-6. TRBV12-2 is designated a pseudogene. This CDR3 is 20 amino acids long. DNA for the CDR3: TGTGCAAGTCGCACTTCCGGGACCGACGATCCTGGCTCTGGGGCCAACGTCCTGACTTTC. It yields the protein CASRTSGTDDPGSGANVLTF.

This sequence joins TRBV29-1 and TRBJ2-5, with 8 bases that match TRBD1. The CDR3 is 14 amino acids. The germline CDR1 and CDR2 sequences are SQVTM and ANQGSEA. After removal of 6 bases from V and 1 base from J, the junction contained 7 bases not matched to a gene. The CDR3 nucleotides are TGCAGCGTAGCCCCGGGACAGGTCCAAGAGACCCAGTACTTC. Protein product: CSVAPGQVQETQYF.

The genes are TRBV5-1 and TRBJ1-2; 7 bases map to TRBD1. CDR1 and CDR2 (germline): SGHRS, YFSETQ. The CDR3 runs to 14 residues. J was trimmed by 3 bases and V by 2 bases; bases with no gene match: 4. This CDR3 is CASSFPGGDYGYTF. In DNA, the CDR3 is TGCGCCAGCAGCTTTCCAGGGGGGGACTATGGCTACACCTTC.

The chain carries TRBV4-1 and TRBJ2-7; possibly TRBD1 for D (5 bases). CDR1 and CDR2 (germline): MGHRA, YSYEKL. The CDR3 runs to 16 residues. V was trimmed by 0 bases and J by 3 bases, leaving 15 bases between them. The CDR3 region is CASSQDLSGRVYEQYF. The CDR3 region has the DNA TGCGCCAGCAGCCAAGATCTTAGTGGCAGGGTCTACGAGCAGTACTTC.

The V gene is TRBV5-4, the J gene TRBJ2-5; D remains unclear. The CDR3 runs to 14 residues. Germline V gives CDR1 SGHNT, CDR2 YYREEE (reference sequence). Trimming cost V 0 bases and J 2 bases, with 8 bases left between them. The CDR3, as DNA: TGTGCCAGCAGCTTGGCGACAATTCAAGAGACCCAGTACTTC. Translating gives CASSLATIQETQYF.

CDR3 DNA: TGCAGCGTTGAAGAGGGTAGGGGCGCATCCTACAATGAGCAGTTCTTC. Protein sequence: CSVEEGRGASYNEQFF. The J gene is TRBJ2-1, the V gene TRBV29-1, with a tentative D call TRBD1 (5 bases). Germline V CDR1 and CDR2: SQVTM, ANQGSEA. This CDR3 comprises 16 residues. Between the trimmed V and J ends, which lost 0 bases and 1 base, there was a span of 13 bases.

This chain connects TRBV5-1 to TRBJ2-1, with D unresolved. The germline V gene has CDR1 SGHRS and CDR2 YFSETQ. Trimming removed 4 bases at V and 3 bases at J, with 5 bases between. The length of the CDR3 is 12 residues. CDR3 residues: CASSDNYNEQFF. CDR3 nucleotides: TGCGCCAGCAGCGACAACTACAATGAGCAGTTCTTC. Variable domain in full (rest from reference TRBV5-1 and TRBJ2-1): KAGVTQTPRYLIKTRGQQVTLSCSPISGHRSVSWYQQTPGQGLQFLFEYFSETQRNKGNFPGRFSGRQFSNSRSEMNVSTLELGDSALYLCASSDNYNEQFFGPGTRLTVL.

This clone appeared a few times. One end of the junction is discordant with germline, which a read error may explain. The chain recombines TRBV20-1 with TRBJ1-1; the D gene is possibly TRBD1 (6 bases). The CDR3 totals 11 residues. The germline CDR1 and CDR2 sequences are DFQATT and SNEGSKA (reference sequence). CDR3 nucleotides: TGCAGTGCCTTACTAGGGGGGCCGCGGGTCTTT. This translates into CSALLGGPRVF.

This clone was recorded only once. The chain is built from TRBV6-4 and TRBJ1-2; tentatively, D is TRBD1 (5 bases). The ends were cut back, 0 bases at V and 8 bases at J, with 16 bases in the middle. CDR1 is MRHNA and CDR2 is SNTAGT in the germline V gene. CDR3 length: 15 residues. The CDR3 DNA sequence: TGTGCCAGCAGTGACTCGTCCAGGGTCCCTGGCGGCTACACCTTC. Translated: CASSDSSRVPGGYTF.

The rearrangement joins TRBV5-1 to TRBJ1-1, with D possibly TRBD1 on 5 matching bases. Trimming removed 4 bases at V and 1 base at J, with 11 bases between. Germline V gene sequence: CDR1 SGHRS, CDR2 YFSETQ. The CDR3 covers 14 residues. For the CDR3, the DNA is TGCGCCAGCAGCAGGACACCATCGAACACTGAAGCTTTCTTT. Amino acid sequence: CASSRTPSNTEAFF.

The chain uses TRBV27 and TRBJ2-4; TRBD1 aligns across 7 bases. The CDR3 has 19 amino acids. J was trimmed by 0 bases and V by 5 bases; bases with no gene match: 16. Germline V gene sequence: CDR1 MNHEY, CDR2 SMNVEV (reference sequence). The CDR3 coding sequence is TGTGCCAGCAGTCCACGGACAGGTGAGGTTCGTCGAGCCAAAAACATTCAGTACTTC. Amino acid sequence: CASSPRTGEVRRAKNIQYF.

The V gene is TRBV7-6, the J gene TRBJ2-2, with 7 bases aligning to TRBD2. CDR1 is SGHVS and CDR2 is FNYEAQ in the germline V gene. The CDR3 sequence is 17 residues long. V dropped 3 bases and J dropped 3; count of bases not matched to a gene: 10. CDR3: CASSFLGTAGDTGELFF. In DNA, the CDR3 is TGTGCCAGCAGCTTCTTAGGAACCGCGGGAGACACCGGGGAGCTGTTTTTT.

J is TRBJ2-5 and V is TRBV6-6; no clear D. The V gene's germline CDR1 is MNHNY and CDR2 SVGAGI (reference sequence). With 4 bases removed from V and 4 bases from J, the gap between germline ends came to 7 bases. CDR3 length: 12 amino acids. The CDR3 spells CASSFSGETQYF. The CDR3 region has the DNA TGTGCCAGCAGTTTCTCGGGAGAGACCCAGTACTTC.

The rearrangement links TRBV5-1 to TRBJ1-1; TRBD1 agrees at 7 bases. This CDR3 contains 15 residues. V lost 0 bases and J lost 1; bases outside the gene matches: 3. Looked up from germline, CDR1 is SGHRS and CDR2 is YFSETQ. This chain's CDR3 is CASSLVYRGNTEAFF. The CDR3 DNA reads as TGCGCCAGCAGCTTGGTATACAGGGGGAACACTGAAGCTTTCTTT. Variable domain in full (rest from reference TRBV5-1 and TRBJ1-1): KAGVTQTPRYLIKTRGQQVTLSCSPISGHRSVSWYQQTPGQGLQFLFEYFSETQRNKGNFPGRFSGRQFSNSRSEMNVSTLELGDSALYLCASSLVYRGNTEAFFGQGTRLTVV.

On this clone itself: Other DNA variants within this sample encode the same CDR3. V is TRBV11-2 and J is TRBJ2-2; tentatively, D is TRBD1 (5 bases). From germline, CDR1 is SGHAT and CDR2 FQNNGV. V dropped 2 bases and J dropped 8 bases, with 9 bases sitting between them. The CDR3 consists of 13 residues. The CDR3 region is CASSLIGAGELFF. CDR3 bases: TGTGCCAGCAGCTTAATAGGGGCGGGGGAGCTGTTTTTT.

This chain connects TRBV6-1 to TRBJ1-2, with 8 bases matching TRBD1. The V gene's germline CDR1 is MNHNS and CDR2 SASEGT. CDR3 size: 14 residues. The trim removed 3 bases at V and 8 bases at J, leaving 8 bases unmatched. CDR3 region: CASSEPTRDRGYTF. In DNA, the CDR3 is TGTGCCAGCAGTGAGCCTACCCGGGACAGGGGCTACACCTTC.

V and J are TRBV5-4 and TRBJ1-2, with a weak D call TRBD1 (5 bases). Germline-derived CDR1 and CDR2 are SGHNT and YYREEE (reference sequence). CDR3 length equals 13 residues. V lost 2 bases and J 4 bases, leaving 9 bases between the germline ends. CDR3 sequence: CASSFREPYGYTF. The CDR3 DNA sequence: TGTGCCAGCAGCTTCAGGGAACCCTATGGCTACACCTTC.

Only one count was recorded for this clone. V gene TRBV15 combines with J gene TRBJ2-3; 7 bases align to TRBD2. V was pared by 0 bases and J by 2 bases, with 11 bases of the junction left unmatched. CDR1 and CDR2 from the germline V gene are LNHNV and YYDKDF (reference sequence). The CDR3 sequence is 18 residues long. CDR3 loop: CATSRDWSLAGTTDTQYF. CDR3 in DNA: TGTGCCACCAGCAGAGATTGGAGTTTAGCGGGTACCACAGATACGCAGTATTTT.

Details on this clone: Other DNA sequences in the sample encode the same CDR3. This chain joins TRBV5-1 and TRBJ1-5; 10 bases are a match to TRBD1. This CDR3 comprises 14 residues. Germline assignment: CDR1 SGHRS and CDR2 YFSETQ. Losses at the gene ends were 3 bases for V and 4 bases for J; bases not matched to a gene: 1. CDR3 nucleotide sequence: TGCGCCAGCAGCTCGGGACAGGGGAATCAGCCCCAGCATTTT. It yields the protein CASSSGQGNQPQHF.